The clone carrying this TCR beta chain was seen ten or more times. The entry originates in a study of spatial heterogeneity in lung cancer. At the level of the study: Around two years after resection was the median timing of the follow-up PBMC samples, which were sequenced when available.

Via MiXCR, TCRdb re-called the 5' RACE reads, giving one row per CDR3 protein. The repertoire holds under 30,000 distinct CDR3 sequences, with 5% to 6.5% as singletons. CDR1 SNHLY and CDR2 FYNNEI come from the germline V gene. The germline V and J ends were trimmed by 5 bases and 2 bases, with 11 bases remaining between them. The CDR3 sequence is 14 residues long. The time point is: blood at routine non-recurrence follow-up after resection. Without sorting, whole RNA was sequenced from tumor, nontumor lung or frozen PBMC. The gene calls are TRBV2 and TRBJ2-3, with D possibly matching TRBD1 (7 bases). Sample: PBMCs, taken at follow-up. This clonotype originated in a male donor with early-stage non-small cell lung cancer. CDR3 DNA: TGTGCCAGCAGTTTCAGGGGGGTCACAGATACGCAGTATTTT. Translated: CASSFRGVTDTQYF. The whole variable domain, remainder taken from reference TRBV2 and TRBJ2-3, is EPEVTQTPSHQVTQMGQEVILRCVPISNHLYFYWYRQILGQKVEFLVSFYNNEISEKSEIFDDQFSVERPDGSNFTLKIRSTKLEDSAMYFCASSFRGVTDTQYFGPGTRLTVL.